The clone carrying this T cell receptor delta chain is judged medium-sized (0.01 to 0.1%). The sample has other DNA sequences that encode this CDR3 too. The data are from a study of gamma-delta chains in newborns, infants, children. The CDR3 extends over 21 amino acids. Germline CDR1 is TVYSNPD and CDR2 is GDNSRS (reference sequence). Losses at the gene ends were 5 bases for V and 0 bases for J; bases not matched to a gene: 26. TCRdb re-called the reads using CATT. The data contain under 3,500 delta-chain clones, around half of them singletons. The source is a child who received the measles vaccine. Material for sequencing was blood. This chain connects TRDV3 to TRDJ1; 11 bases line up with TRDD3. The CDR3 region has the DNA TGTGCCCGTCCCCCTACCGTGGCTTACTGGGGGATAGTTCGGTACACCGATAAACTCATCTTT. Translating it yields CARPPTVAYWGIVRYTDKLIF.